Below are 12 T cell receptor beta chains sequenced from a single sample in a study of molecular identifiers for immune sequencing clone quantification. TCRdb ran MiXCR on the PCR reads and lists one entry per CDR3 protein. The table has 460,000 or so distinct CDR3 sequences, 20% to 25% seen once. Material for sequencing was naive CD8+ T cells from blood, with Jurkat cell RNA spiked in. Subset meaning: FACS-sorted CD8+CD4-CCR7+CD45RA+ naive T cells. These receptors all come from a human donor in good health. Some libraries in this study had Jurkat cell RNA spiked in.

This clonotype turned up a few times. The chain is built from TRBV5-6 and TRBJ2-3; either TRBD1 or TRBD2 may fit D (5 bases each). The CDR3 totals 19 residues. V was clipped by 4 bases and J by 0 bases, with 24 bases between them. Germline V CDR1 and CDR2: SGHDT, YYEEEE. The CDR3 DNA reads TGTGCCAGCAGCGGGCCTACAGGAGGCCCCGCTTCTAGCACAGATACGCAGTATTTT. Protein sequence: CASSGPTGGPASSTDTQYF.

The sample holds a few counts of this clonotype. V is TRBV20-1 and J is TRBJ1-1; D unresolved. Germline CDR1 reads DFQATT; CDR2 reads SNEGSKA (reference sequence). The V end was cut by 3 bases, the J end by 1 base, with 15 bases between. The CDR3 is 15 residues long. In nucleotides, the CDR3 is TGCAGTGCTAGGACCCAAGAGGGCCCGAACACTGAAGCTTTCTTT. It codes for CSARTQEGPNTEAFF.

Comment on this clonotype: The junction departs from germline at one end; a sequencing error may be responsible. The CDR3 here is CAWSVGTASSQPQHF. CDR3 DNA: TGTGCCTGGAGTGTAGGGACAGCTAGCAGTCAGCCCCAGCATTTT. The rearrangement joins TRBV30 to TRBJ1-5; 7 nucleotides agree with TRBD1. The CDR3 has 15 residues. Germline loops: CDR1 GTSNPN, CDR2 SVGIG (reference sequence).

This clonotype was recorded a few times. The chain is built from TRBV6-5 and TRBJ1-1; D gene ambiguous. This CDR3 contains 14 residues. CDR1 and CDR2 from the germline V gene are MNHEY and SVGAGI. Trimming stripped 0 bases from V and 4 bases from J, with 9 bases between. For the CDR3, the DNA is TGTGCCAGCAGTTACTCGCTGGATTTCACTGAAGCTTTCTTT. Amino acid sequence: CASSYSLDFTEAFF.

For this clonotype: Because it lacks the conserved phenylalanine or tryptophan at the end, this CDR3 is likely a read error. The gene calls are TRBV7-6 and TRBJ2-5; D not resolved. The CDR3 is made up of 14 amino acids. Trimming pared 1 base from V and 1 base from J, leaving 7 bases between. Germline loops: CDR1 SGHVS, CDR2 FNYEAQ. The CDR3 sequence: CASSLGQIQETQYL. In DNA, the CDR3 is TGTGCCAGCAGCTTAGGGCAGATCCAAGAGACCCAGTACCTC.

On this clonotype: A single base separates this from a much larger clone, so it may be a read error. V is TRBV7-9 and J is TRBJ2-5; unclear D gene. The ends were cut back, 4 bases at V and 7 bases at J, with 10 bases in the middle. This CDR3 has 12 amino acids. Germline V gives CDR1 SEHNR, CDR2 FQNEAQ (reference sequence). The CDR3 bases are TGTGCCAGCAGCTCCGGTGTAGTGACCCAGTACTTC. Translating it yields CASSSGVVTQYF.

This clonotype came up a few times. The chain links TRBV5-8 to TRBJ1-6; unclear D gene. The germline V gene encodes CDR1 SGHTS and CDR2 YDEGEE. The germline V and J ends were trimmed by 0 bases and 10 bases, with 5 bases remaining between them. The CDR3 is 12 residues long. In nucleotides, the CDR3 is TGTGCCAGCAGCTTGGTTGGATCACCCCTCCACTTT. Its translation is CASSLVGSPLHF.

The chain has TRBV30 and TRBJ2-3, with D tentatively TRBD2 (7 bases). Trimming pared 0 bases from V and 1 base from J, leaving 14 bases between. Germline CDR1 and CDR2: GTSNPN and SVGIG (reference sequence). The CDR3 has 16 amino acids. CDR3 sequence reads: CAWSVGAGRGTDTQYF. CDR3 in DNA: TGTGCCTGGAGTGTGGGGGCGGGGAGGGGCACAGATACGCAGTATTTT.

This clonotype was seen at least ten times. The CDR3 DNA reads TGTGCCAGCAGGCCCGGGACAGGGGTTGCCTACGAGCAGTACTTC. Its translation: CASRPGTGVAYEQYF. The V and J genes are TRBV28 and TRBJ2-7; 10 bases align to TRBD1. Germline V gives CDR1 MDHEN, CDR2 SYDVKM. The CDR3 length is 15 residues. The junction had 7 bases not matched to a gene; V was cut back by 6 bases and J by 2 bases.

The sample holds a few counts of this clonotype. The chain links TRBV19 to TRBJ2-7, with D unclear. The germline V gene has CDR1 LNHDA and CDR2 SQIVND (reference sequence). V dropped 10 bases and J dropped 4 bases, with 20 bases sitting between them. This CDR3 is 14 amino acids long. The CDR3 DNA reads TGTGCCACCTCAGGCGGCCAGGAGTGGTACGAGCAGTACTTC. Protein product: CATSGGQEWYEQYF.

Details on this clonotype: This sequence may be a read error, since a much larger clone differs from it by one base. The chain combines TRBV13 with TRBJ1-1; 7 bases are a match to TRBD1. V lost 5 bases, J lost 10 bases, and 19 bases stayed unmatched. The CDR3 runs to 16 residues. CDR1 is PRHDT and CDR2 is FYEKMQ in the germline V gene (reference sequence). The CDR3 region has the DNA TGTGCCAGCAGCCCCGAAGGGGGCGCGATACAGGGTGGAGCTTTCTTT. Translated: CASSPEGGAIQGGAFF.

With respect to this clonotype: A much larger clone sits a single nucleotide away, making a read error possible. V and J are TRBV20-1 and TRBJ2-7, with D perhaps TRBD1 (6 bases). This CDR3 region has 15 residues. The V gene's germline CDR1 is DFQATT and CDR2 SNEGSKA (reference sequence). CDR3 coding DNA: TGCAGTGCTAGAGTTGGGGGCCTGAGGTTGGGCGAGCGGTACTTC. Its translation is CSARVGGLRLGERYF.